A single sample is the source of the 19 T cell receptor beta chains below, sequenced in a study of T cell repertoires in cytomegalovirus infection (dated by TCRdb to the late 2010s). These reads were obtained on an Illumina HiSeq 1500. Starting from the raw public reads, TCRdb applied fastp trimming at Q25, assembled clones with MiXCR and retained in-frame beta chains. Each CDR3 protein gets just one entry, which takes the most common genes and DNA from the rows behind it. The sample table holds about 360,000 distinct CDR3 sequences, of which about a sixth were seen once. Around 9.3% of the sample comes from the top ten. The sequencing input was PBMCs. Receptors originate from a human donor in good health (CMV status not recorded). Some clones in this sample may be carry-over from other donors' samples.

In its sample, this clonotype was seen many times. V usage is TRBV6-2 or TRBV6-3 and J usage is TRBJ2-7; 9 bases are shared with TRBD2. The V and J ends lost 4 bases and 1 base, in that order; junction bases with no gene match: 14. The CDR3 runs 18 residues. CDR1 and CDR2 (germline): MNHEY, SVGEGT. The CDR3 spells CASSSTGPMTSGSYEQYF. The DNA of the CDR3 is TGTGCCAGCAGTTCGACCGGGCCGATGACTAGCGGTTCCTACGAGCAGTACTTC.

This CDR3 is CASRTWGAETQYF. CDR3 nucleotide sequence: TGCGCCAGCAGGACTTGGGGGGCCGAGACCCAGTACTTC. The genes are TRBV10-2 and TRBJ2-5; perhaps D is TRBD1 or TRBD2 (6 bases each). Trimming pared 6 bases from V and 5 bases from J, leaving 13 bases between. The CDR3 is made up of 13 amino acids. The germline CDR1 and CDR2 sequences are WSHSY and SAAADI.

This clonotype was found a few times. The CDR3 sequence: CASSSTGRVLYGYTF. CDR3 nucleotides: TGTGCCAGCAGCTCTACAGGGAGGGTTCTCTATGGCTACACCTTC. The chain is built from TRBV7-9 and TRBJ1-2; possibly TRBD1 for D (6 bases). V was clipped by 4 bases and J by 4 bases, with 16 bases between them. Germline V gene sequence: CDR1 SEHNR, CDR2 FQNEAQ (reference sequence). The CDR3 loop spans 15 amino acids.

This clonotype was observed many times. The chain uses TRBV6-1 and TRBJ1-4; D is undetermined. CDR1 and CDR2 from the germline V gene are MNHNS and SASEGT. The CDR3 contains 14 residues. Deletions cut 6 bases from V and 0 bases from J, with 8 bases between. CDR3 region: CASRSITTNEKLFF. CDR3 nucleotide sequence: TGTGCCAGCAGATCCATAACAACTAATGAAAAACTGTTTTTT.

This clonotype appeared many times. The chain couples TRBV6-6 to TRBJ2-7, with 7 bases aligning to TRBD2. The CDR3 has 14 amino acids. The germline gives CDR1 MNHNY, CDR2 SVGAGI (reference sequence). Trimming at V came to 6 bases and at J to 4 bases, leaving 9 bases not matched to a gene. CDR3 sequence reads: CASSPSGNLYEQYF. For the CDR3, the DNA is TGTGCCAGCAGCCCTAGCGGAAACCTATACGAGCAGTACTTC.

This sequence joins TRBV19 and TRBJ1-3; D remains ambiguous. With 7 bases removed from V and 0 bases from J, the gap between germline ends came to 7 bases. The germline CDR1 and CDR2 sequences are LNHDA and SQIVND (reference sequence). The CDR3 is 13 amino acids. The CDR3 bases are TGTGCCAGTATGTACAGCTCTGGAAACACCATATATTTT. This translates into CASMYSSGNTIYF.

In its sample, this clonotype was seen once. At one end the junction does not follow the germline gene, possibly because of a read error. For the CDR3, the DNA is TGTGCCAGCAGCCCCACTGGTACAGGGGGTACCAGATCCTATACTTCACCCCTCCACTTT. It encodes CASSPTGTGGTRSYTSPLHF. This chain links TRBV7-2 with TRBJ1-6; 8 nucleotides match TRBD1. CDR1 and CDR2 (germline): SGHTA, FQGNSA. CDR3 size: 20 residues.

As for this clonotype: One end of the junction is discordant with germline, which a read error may explain. The V gene is TRBV11-2, the J gene TRBJ1-1; maybe TRBD1 (6 bases). Germline V gene sequence: CDR1 SGHAT, CDR2 FQNNGV. This CDR3 has 16 residues. The CDR3 here is CASSPRGGRMNTEAFF. The CDR3 nucleotides read TGTGCCAGCAGCCCACGGGGGGGGCGGATGAATACTGAAGCTTTCTTT.

As to this clonotype: This may be a read error, as it is one base from a much larger clone. This sequence joins TRBV7-4 and TRBJ1-2; tentatively, D is TRBD1 (5 bases). The germline CDR1 and CDR2 sequences are SGHVT and SQSDAQ. The CDR3 contains 13 residues. In DNA, the CDR3 is TGTGCCAGCAGCTTAAATAGGGACTATCGCTACACCTTC. Translation gives CASSLNRDYRYTF.

This clonotype was recorded a few times. The J gene is TRBJ2-3, the V gene TRBV20-1; D may be TRBD1 or TRBD2 (6 bases each). V was cut by 4 bases and J by 0 bases, with 8 bases left in between. The V gene's germline CDR1 is DFQATT and CDR2 SNEGSKA (reference sequence). The CDR3 totals 13 residues. In nucleotides, the CDR3 is TGCAGTGCTACGGGGGCTAGCACAGATACGCAGTATTTT. Translating it yields CSATGASTDTQYF.

This clonotype was found a few times. The genes are TRBV20-1 and TRBJ2-7; 11 nucleotides agree with TRBD2. CDR3 length: 15 residues. V shed 3 bases, J shed 8 bases, and the junction held 12 bases outside the gene matches. Germline V gives CDR1 DFQATT, CDR2 SNEGSKA (reference sequence). The CDR3 DNA is TGCAGTGCTAGGGAGGGACTAGCGGCCTCTTTGCAGCAGTACTTC. Translated: CSAREGLAASLQQYF.

The table lists this clonotype with a few counts. The V gene is TRBV6-2 or TRBV6-3, the J gene TRBJ2-4; the D gene could be TRBD1 or TRBD2 (5 bases each). Trimming removed 6 bases from V and 7 bases from J, with 22 bases in between. From germline, CDR1 is MNHEY and CDR2 SVGEGT. The CDR3 spans 16 residues. CDR3: CASSPEGIHPSNIQYF. The CDR3 region has the DNA TGTGCCAGCAGCCCCGAGGGGATTCATCCTTCGAACATTCAGTACTTC.

The J gene is TRBJ2-3, the V gene TRBV27, with no clear D. V was clipped by 8 bases and J by 0 bases, with 12 bases between them. The CDR3 extends over 14 amino acids. CDR1 is MNHEY, CDR2 SMNVEV, per germline (reference sequence). For the CDR3, the DNA is TGTGCCAGCTCCAGCTTTGGCAGCACAGATACGCAGTATTTT. This translates into CASSSFGSTDTQYF.

The chain is built from TRBV19 and TRBJ2-7, with D possibly TRBD2 on 5 matching bases. V lost 6 bases and J lost 1, with 13 bases in between. CDR1 and CDR2 from the germline V gene are LNHDA and SQIVND (reference sequence). The CDR3 sequence is 14 residues long. The CDR3 spells CASRTGRGSYEQYF. Here the CDR3 DNA reads TGTGCCAGTAGAACCGGACGGGGATCCTACGAGCAGTACTTC.

This clonotype was seen ten or more times. The chain is built from TRBV7-2 and TRBJ1-1, with D unresolved. Germline V CDR1 and CDR2: SGHTA, FQGNSA. CDR3 size: 13 residues. Trimming took 2 bases from V and 10 from J, leaving 14 bases between them. CDR3 nucleotide sequence: TGTGCCAGCAGCTTAAATTGGGATCAAGGAGCTTTCTTT. Translated: CASSLNWDQGAFF.

This clonotype was observed at least ten times. The chain uses TRBV7-8 and TRBJ2-7, with TRBD1 matching 10 bases. Germline lookup yields CDR1 SGHVS and CDR2 FQNEAQ. The CDR3 contains 15 residues. Losses at the gene ends were 5 bases for V and 2 bases for J; bases not matched to a gene: 6. The CDR3, as DNA: TGTGCCAGCAGCCCGCTGGGGACAGGGGCCTACGAGCAGTACTTC. Protein sequence: CASSPLGTGAYEQYF. The entire variable domain, with the rest obtained from reference TRBV7-8 and TRBJ2-7, is as follows: GAGVSQSPRYKVAKRGQDVALRCDPISGHVSLFWYQQALGQGPEFLTYFQNEAQLDKSGLPSDRFFAERPEGSVSTLKIQRTQQEDSAVYLCASSPLGTGAYEQYFGPGTRLTVT.

Ten or more counts support this clonotype. The V and J genes are TRBV5-1 and TRBJ2-1, with a possible D match to TRBD1 (6 bases). The CDR3 has 14 residues. Germline CDR1 reads SGHRS; CDR2 reads YFSETQ. V lost 0 bases and J 7 bases, leaving 11 bases between the germline ends. The CDR3 DNA reads as TGCGCCAGCAGCTTGGAGGGACAAAGGAATGAGCAGTTCTTC. It encodes CASSLEGQRNEQFF.

This clonotype was observed at least ten times. The J gene is TRBJ2-1, the V gene TRBV6-1; D may correspond to TRBD1 or TRBD2 (5 bases each). This CDR3 comprises 11 residues. Germline CDR1 is MNHNS and CDR2 is SASEGT. Trimming stripped 11 bases from V and 7 bases from J, with 12 bases between. The CDR3 reads CAGGPGNEQFF. CDR3 nucleotide sequence: TGTGCCGGGGGACCCGGGAATGAGCAGTTCTTC.

The chain is built from TRBV7-9 and TRBJ1-2; D is unresolved. Germline CDR1 SEHNR, CDR2 FQNEAQ (reference sequence). The germline V and J ends were trimmed by 5 bases and 6 bases, with 19 bases remaining between them. The length of the CDR3 is 15 residues. For the CDR3, the DNA is TGTGCCAGCAGCCGCCCGGGCCTCTCGGGGAATGGCTACACCTTC. Protein: CASSRPGLSGNGYTF.